This T cell receptor (beta chain) emerged from a study of CD8 T cells in ankylosing spondylitis. Study-wide results and limits: Disease-linked clones reportedly concentrated significantly in matched ankylosing spondylitis synovial fluid.

Comment on this clonotype: The antigen is undetermined.

Each CDR3 protein gets one entry after TCRdb re-called the 5' RACE reads with MiXCR. The data contain roughly 200,000 distinct CDR3 sequences, roughly 25% of them singletons. The V and J ends lost 0 bases and 2 bases respectively, with 12 bases between them. CDR3 length: 15 residues. CDR1 is SGHKS and CDR2 is YYEKEE in the germline V gene (reference sequence). The sequence derives from a male donor with ankylosing spondylitis or in good health (not recorded which). This sequence joins TRBV5-5 and TRBJ2-7, with D perhaps TRBD1 (7 bases). Sequencing was done on a sample of blood, either unsorted or a sorted T cell fraction (not recorded which). CDR3 nucleotide sequence: TGTGCCAGCAGCTTGGTCACAGGGGAGGCCTACGAGCAGTACTTC. Its protein is CASSLVTGEAYEQYF.